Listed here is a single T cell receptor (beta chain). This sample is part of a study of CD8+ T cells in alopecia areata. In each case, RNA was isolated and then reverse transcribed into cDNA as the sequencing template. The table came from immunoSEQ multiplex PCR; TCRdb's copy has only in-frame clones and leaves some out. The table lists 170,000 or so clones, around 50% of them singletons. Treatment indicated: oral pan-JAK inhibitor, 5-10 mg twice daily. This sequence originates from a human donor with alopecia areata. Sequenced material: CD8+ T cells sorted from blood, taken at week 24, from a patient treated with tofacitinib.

CDR3 sequence (DNA): TGCGCCAGCAGCCAGGGGTCTCTCTACCAAGAGACCCAGTACTTC. Residues: CASSQGSLYQETQYF. This chain joins TRBV4-1 and TRBJ2-5, with unresolved D. The V and J ends lost 3 bases and 0 bases respectively, with 11 bases between them. The CDR3 sequence is 15 residues long. CDR1 is MGHRA, CDR2 YSYEKL, per germline.